The TCR beta chain under discussion was sequenced for a study of blood T cell repertoires in COVID-19. As for the study in general: The study drew acute and convalescent COVID-19 samples from the United States, Italy and Spain. T cells, B-cell-depleted T cells, or PBMCs supplied cDNA or gDNA.

This clone has only a few counts. Authors' processing steps: Estimates of nucleated cell counts were drawn from the amplification of reference gene primers. Some clones are missing from TCRdb's copy, which holds only in-frame ones; the method was immunoSEQ multiplex PCR. D and trimming come from the DNA, and the V and J calls and clone size come from that table. The sample has 200,000 to 300,000 clones, roughly 84% seen once. Trimming stripped 5 bases from V and 8 bases from J, with 16 bases between. Germline V CDR1 and CDR2: LNHDA, SQIVND (reference sequence). CDR3 size: 15 residues. The TCR sequence derives from a man in his 60s with acute or convalescent COVID-19. Sequenced input: peripheral blood. The V call is TRBV19, the J call TRBJ1-6; possible D gene TRBD1, 6 bases. CDR3 nucleotides: TGTGCCAGTAGTTCCTGGGGGCCTCATGATTCACCCCTCCACTTT. Protein: CASSSWGPHDSPLHF.